Given below is one TCR beta chain in context. Its target is unknown. The data were obtained in a study of T-cell reconstitution after alpha-beta-depleted transplantation in children. Study findings and constraints: Several hundred expanded graft clones reportedly gave rise to the alpha-beta T cells present about two months after transplant.

Germline loops: CDR1 SGHVS, CDR2 FQNEAQ. The CDR3 covers 17 residues. V was cut by 6 bases and J by 3 bases, with 18 bases left in between. The TCRbeta library incorporated unique molecular identifiers. In TCRdb, the PCR reads were re-called with MiXCR into one record per CDR3 protein. This table holds about 580,000 distinct CDR3 sequences, roughly 23% found once. The starting material was PBMCs, mostly from graft donor cells, obtained 360 days after TCRalphabeta/CD19-depleted stem cell transplant. The chain combines TRBV7-8 with TRBJ2-6; D call uncertain. The clonotype originates from a boy under two years old who had a stem cell transplant for acute myeloid leukemia, so the T cells may come from the graft donor. The CDR3 sequence: CASRRSFIYGGANVLTF. CDR3 sequence (DNA): TGTGCCAGCAGACGTTCCTTCATCTATGGTGGGGCCAACGTCCTGACTTTC.